This T cell receptor beta chain was identified during a study of blood T cell repertoires in COVID-19. Study-level background: Acute-phase and convalescent COVID-19 samples originated in the United States, Italy and Spain. T cells, B-cell-depleted T cells, or PBMCs provided the cDNA or gDNA that served as material.

Original methodology: Amplifying reference gene primers gave estimates of nucleated cell counts. Some clones are missing from TCRdb's copy, which holds only in-frame ones; the method was immunoSEQ multiplex PCR. V and J calls and clone size follow that table, whereas D and trimming were derived from the DNA. The data contain around 220,000 clones, around 80% of them singletons. Trimming pared 2 bases from V and 0 bases from J, leaving 8 bases between. This CDR3 has 15 amino acids. In germline, CDR1 is MNHEY, CDR2 SMNVEV (reference sequence). The V gene is TRBV27, the J gene TRBJ2-1; tentatively, D is TRBD2 (5 bases). The TCR comes from a human donor in a cohort sampled during active COVID-19. The sequencing input was peripheral blood. CDR3 nucleotides: TGTGCCAGCAGTTTAACGGGAAGCTCCTACAATGAGCAGTTCTTC. Translated: CASSLTGSSYNEQFF.